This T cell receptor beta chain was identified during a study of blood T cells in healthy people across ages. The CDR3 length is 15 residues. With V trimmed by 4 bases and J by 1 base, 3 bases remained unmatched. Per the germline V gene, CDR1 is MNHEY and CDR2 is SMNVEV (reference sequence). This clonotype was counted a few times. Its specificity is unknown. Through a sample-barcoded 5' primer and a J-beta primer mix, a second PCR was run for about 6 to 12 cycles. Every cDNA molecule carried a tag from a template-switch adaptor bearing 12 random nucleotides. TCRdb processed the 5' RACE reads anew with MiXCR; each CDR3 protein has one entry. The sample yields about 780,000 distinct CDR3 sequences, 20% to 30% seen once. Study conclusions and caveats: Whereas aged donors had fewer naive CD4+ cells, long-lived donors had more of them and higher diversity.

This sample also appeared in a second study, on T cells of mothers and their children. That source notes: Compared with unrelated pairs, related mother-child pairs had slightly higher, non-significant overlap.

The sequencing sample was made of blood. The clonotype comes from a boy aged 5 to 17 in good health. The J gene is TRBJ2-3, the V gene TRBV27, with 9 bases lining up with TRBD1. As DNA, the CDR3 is TGTGCCAGCAGTTACAGGGGGCTTGGCACAGATACGCAGTATTTT. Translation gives CASSYRGLGTDTQYF.